This entry features one T cell receptor beta chain sequence. The sample is drawn from a study of blood T cell repertoires in COVID-19. Looking at the study overall: Acute and convalescent COVID-19 samples came from the United States, Italy and Spain. The analysed material was cDNA or gDNA that came from T cells, B-cell-depleted T cells, or PBMCs.

CDR1 SGDLS and CDR2 YYNGEE come from the germline V gene. Trimming cost V 0 bases and J 3 bases, with 13 bases left between them. CDR3 size: 15 residues. Authors' analysis steps: Nucleated cell counts were estimated from reference gene primer amplification. Measured with immunoSEQ multiplex PCR; TCRdb has only the in-frame clones, and not every one. V and J calls and clone size are those listed in that table; D and trimming were worked out from the DNA. The table has around 200,000 clones, about three quarters seen once. Sequencing was performed on peripheral blood. J is TRBJ2-7 and V is TRBV9, with D possibly being TRBD2 (6 bases). The source is a woman aged 70-85 years with acute or convalescent COVID-19. The CDR3 loop reads CASSVGGVTGYEQYF. The CDR3 DNA is TGTGCCAGCAGCGTAGGGGGGGTAACAGGCTACGAGCAGTACTTC.